The 30 T cell receptor delta chains below were found in one sample sequenced in a study of gamma-delta chains in newborns, infants, children. TCRdb called clones anew from the reads with CATT. The profile shows just under 5,000 delta-chain clones, around 3.2% of them singletons. The sequencing sample was made of blood. All receptors come from a child who was a newborn, infant or young child, either healthy, febrile or measles-vaccinated (not recorded which).

In this sample, this clone turned up a few times. The chain employs TRDV2 and TRDJ3, with 8 bases aligning to TRDD3. The length of the CDR3 is 18 residues. V was pared by 2 bases and J by 0 bases, with 5 bases of the junction left unmatched. Germline V gene lookup returns CDR1 GEAIGNYY and CDR2 EKD. The CDR3 protein is CACDKLGGNSWDTRQMFF. The CDR3 region has the DNA TGTGCCTGTGACAAACTGGGGGGCAACTCCTGGGACACCCGACAGATGTTTTTC.

In its sample, this clone was seen a few times. Compared with germline, one end of the junction differs, possibly owing to a read error. The rearrangement links TRDV2 to TRDJ3; 9 bases align to TRDD3. The CDR3 is 18 amino acids. Looked up from germline, CDR1 is GEAIGNYY and CDR2 is EKD. CDR3 loop: CARDSGGWSSWDTRQMFF. CDR3 DNA sequence: TGTGCCCGTGACTCTGGGGGATGGAGCTCCTGGGACACCCGACAGATGTTTTTC.

This clone has just a few counts. This chain links TRDV2 with TRDJ1; 9 bases line up with TRDD3. After removal of 0 bases from V and 4 bases from J, the junction contained 5 bases not matched to a gene. CDR3 length equals 15 residues. The germline gives CDR1 GEAIGNYY, CDR2 EKD. CDR3 sequence (DNA): TGTGCCTGTGACACCCTGGGGGATCGGGGCGATAAACTCATCTTT. Amino acids: CACDTLGDRGDKLIF.

The V and J genes are TRDV3 and TRDJ3; 7 nucleotides agree with TRDD3. The CDR3 has 18 residues. V shed 5 bases and J 0 bases; nucleotides not matched to a gene: 13. Germline V gene data show CDR1 as TVYSNPD and CDR2 as GDNSRS (reference sequence). The CDR3 nucleotides are TGTGCCCCTTCTGGGGGGCCCACTAGCTCCTGGGACACCCGACAGATGTTTTTC. Translated: CAPSGGPTSSWDTRQMFF.

This clone occurred a few times. The J gene is TRDJ1, the V gene TRDV2, with 7 bases fitting TRDD3. The germline CDR1 and CDR2 sequences are GEAIGNYY and EKD. After removal of 3 bases from V and 4 bases from J, the junction contained 4 bases not matched to a gene. The CDR3 sequence is 13 residues long. CDR3 sequence: CACDGIQDDKLIF. DNA for the CDR3: TGTGCCTGTGACGGGATACAGGACGATAAACTCATCTTT.

The chain links TRAV29/DV5 to TRDJ3, with 9 bases matching TRDD3. Germline CDR1 NSMFDY, CDR2 ISSIKDK. Trimming at V came to 0 bases and at J to 0 bases, leaving 13 bases not matched to a gene. This CDR3 spans 21 amino acids. The CDR3 region has the DNA TGTGCAGCAAGCGCGGGATGGGACTGGGGGAGGAGCTCCTGGGACACCCGACAGATGTTTTTC. Protein product: CAASAGWDWGRSSWDTRQMFF.

The chain links TRDV2 to TRDJ3, with D perhaps TRDD3 (5 bases). The CDR3 contains 18 residues. V was trimmed by 0 bases and J by 3 bases, leaving 14 bases between them. CDR1 is GEAIGNYY and CDR2 is EKD in the germline V gene. The CDR3 coding sequence is TGTGCCTGTGACACCGTGGGGAACGACCACTGGGACACCCGACAGATGTTTTTC. Translation: CACDTVGNDHWDTRQMFF.

The V call is TRDV2, the J call TRDJ2, with 12 nucleotides matching TRDD3. This CDR3 has 18 amino acids. Germline V lookup: CDR1 GEAIGNYY, CDR2 EKD. The V segment lost 0 bases and the J segment 2 bases; nucleotides outside the gene matches: 6. The CDR3 sequence is CACDTVLGDTSLTAQLFF. CDR3 sequence (DNA): TGTGCCTGTGACACCGTACTGGGGGATACCTCCTTGACAGCACAACTCTTCTTT.

This clone was counted only a few times. This may arise from a read error, as a much more abundant clone is one base away. Other DNA sequences in the sample encode the same CDR3. The CDR3 spells CACDNTGGYSWDTRQMFF. In nucleotides, the CDR3 is TGCGCCTGTGACAATACTGGGGGATACTCCTGGGACACCCGACAGATGTTTTTC. The V and J genes are TRDV2 and TRDJ3; 11 bases match TRDD3. Germline CDR1 reads GEAIGNYY; CDR2 reads EKD. CDR3 length: 18 amino acids.

V is TRDV2 and J is TRDJ1; 9 bases fit TRDD3. Germline values: CDR1 GEAIGNYY, CDR2 EKD. Trimming took 2 bases from V and 3 from J; bases not matched to a gene: 3. This CDR3 is built from 14 residues. In nucleotides, the CDR3 is TGTGCCTGTGACAAACTGGGGGACGCCGATAAACTCATCTTT. Translation gives CACDKLGDADKLIF.

This clone was counted a few times. This chain uses TRDV2 with TRDJ1, with 7 positions matching TRDD3. CDR3 size: 15 residues. The J segment lost 2 bases and the V segment lost 3 bases, leaving 8 bases of the junction unmatched. Germline assignment: CDR1 GEAIGNYY and CDR2 EKD. This CDR3 is CACDEGGSVTDKLIF. CDR3 bases: TGTGCCTGTGACGAGGGGGGATCGGTTACCGATAAACTCATCTTT.

A few counts support this clone. This chain uses TRDV2 with TRDJ3; 7 bases fit TRDD3. The J gene, left out of TCRdb, was set here by checking the DNA against germline. V was clipped by 3 bases and J by 0 bases; unmatched bases: 7. The CDR3 runs 18 residues. The germline V gene has CDR1 GEAIGNYY and CDR2 EKD. CDR3 protein: CACDLLGMSSWDTRQMFF. The CDR3 bases are TGTGCCTGTGACCTACTGGGGATGAGCTCCTGGGACACCCGACAGATGTTTTTC.

By its share, this clone is large. Other DNA sequences of this sample code for an identical CDR3. This chain connects TRDV2 to TRDJ3; TRDD3 matches 13 bases. This CDR3 contains 21 residues. J gave up 0 bases and V 0 bases, and 7 bases lay outside the gene matches. Germline CDR1 and CDR2: GEAIGNYY and EKD. CDR3 sequence (DNA): TGTGCCTGTGACACCGTACTGGGGGATACGCGTAGCTCCTGGGACACCCGACAGATGTTTTTC. Its translation: CACDTVLGDTRSSWDTRQMFF.

The chain carries TRDV2 and TRDJ3; 8 nucleotides align to TRDD3. The J segment lost 0 bases and the V segment lost 0 bases, leaving 9 bases of the junction unmatched. The CDR3 runs to 20 residues. Germline V gives CDR1 GEAIGNYY, CDR2 EKD. The CDR3 protein is CACDTVTGGPTSWDTRQMFF. For the CDR3, the DNA is TGTGCCTGTGACACCGTTACTGGGGGGCCAACCTCCTGGGACACCCGACAGATGTTTTTC.

A note on this clone: A far larger clone differs by one base, so this is likely a read error. The J gene is TRDJ3, the V gene TRDV2, with 11 bases identical to TRDD3. The CDR3 runs 19 residues. Trimming cost V 0 bases and J 0 bases; bases outside gene matches: 3. Germline CDR1 reads GEAIGNYY; CDR2 reads EKD. Here the CDR3 reads CACDTLLGDSSWDTRQMFF. The CDR3 DNA sequence: TGTGCCTGTGACACCTTACTGGGGGATAGCTCCTGGGACACCCGACAGATGTTTTTC.

Concerning this clone: The sample has other DNA sequences that encode this CDR3 too. The genes are TRDV2 and TRDJ3, with 10 positions matching TRDD3. The V gene's germline CDR1 is GEAIGNYY and CDR2 EKD. CDR3 length equals 19 residues. V dropped 0 bases and J dropped 2; count of bases not matched to a gene: 6. CDR3 in DNA: TGTGCCTGTGACACCGTCCTACTGGGGGATGCCTGGGACACCCGACAGATGTTTTTC. Residues: CACDTVLLGDAWDTRQMFF.

Within the sample, this clone is medium-sized (0.01 to 0.1%). This chain uses TRDV2 with TRDJ2; 10 bases map to TRDD3. The CDR3 sequence is 18 residues long. J lost 8 bases, V lost 3 bases, and 17 bases had no gene match. CDR1 and CDR2 from the germline V gene are GEAIGNYY and EKD. The CDR3: CACDPLSVLGDLAAQLFF. The CDR3 DNA sequence: TGTGCCTGTGACCCACTATCCGTACTGGGGGATCTAGCGGCACAACTCTTCTTT.

The chain has TRAV29/DV5 and TRDJ3; 13 nucleotides agree with TRDD3. The J gene, left out of TCRdb, was set here by checking the DNA against germline. V was clipped by 1 base and J by 0 bases; unmatched bases: 4. Germline V gives CDR1 NSMFDY, CDR2 ISSIKDK. CDR3 length: 19 amino acids. CDR3 DNA sequence: TGTGCAGCAAGCTTGACTGGGGGATACGGCTCCTGGGACACCCGACAGATGTTTTTC. Translation gives CAASLTGGYGSWDTRQMFF.

The V gene is TRDV3, the J gene TRDJ1; the match to TRDD3 covers 13 bases. The CDR3 spans 13 residues. Germline trimming cut 3 bases from V and 4 bases from J; bases unmatched to any gene: 2. Germline CDR1 TVYSNPD, CDR2 GDNSRS (reference sequence). In DNA, the CDR3 is TGTGCCTTGTACTGGGGGATACGCGATAAACTCATCTTT. As protein: CALYWGIRDKLIF.

This clone has a handful of counts. The J gene is TRDJ3, the V gene TRDV2; 7 bases map to TRDD3. CDR1 is GEAIGNYY, CDR2 EKD, per germline. The CDR3 sequence is 16 residues long. With 3 bases clipped from V and 2 bases from J, the junction kept 3 bases outside the gene matches. The CDR3 loop reads CACDLLGTWDTRQMFF. Here the CDR3 DNA reads TGTGCCTGTGACCTACTGGGGACCTGGGACACCCGACAGATGTTTTTC.

The rearrangement uses TRDV1 and TRDJ1; TRDD3 might be the D (6 bases). Trimming shortened V by 0 bases and J by 0 bases, and 8 bases separated the two germline ends. This CDR3 has 15 amino acids. Germline loops: CDR1 TSWWSYY, CDR2 QGS. The CDR3 loop reads CALGELLGYTDKLIF. In DNA form, the CDR3 reads TGTGCTCTTGGGGAACTTCTGGGGTACACCGATAAACTCATCTTT.

By sample share, this clone is medium-sized (0.01 to 0.1%). Other DNA sequences in this specimen translate into the identical CDR3. The chain uses TRDV2 and TRDJ2; 8 nucleotides align to TRDD3. The CDR3 has 18 residues. CDR1 and CDR2 (germline): GEAIGNYY, EKD. The trim removed 3 bases at V and 0 bases at J, leaving 11 bases unmatched. The CDR3 reads CACDPVLGVASLTAQLFF. The CDR3 bases are TGTGCCTGTGACCCTGTACTGGGGGTCGCTTCTTTGACAGCACAACTCTTCTTT.

V and J are TRDV2 and TRDJ1, with 8 bases matching TRDD3. This CDR3 region has 16 residues. Germline V gene lookup returns CDR1 GEAIGNYY and CDR2 EKD. V was pared by 3 bases and J by 0 bases, with 8 bases of the junction left unmatched. The CDR3 DNA follows: TGTGCCTGTGACCTACTGGGGGCTAAGTACACCGATAAACTCATCTTT. This translates into CACDLLGAKYTDKLIF.

The table lists this clone with a few counts. V usage is TRDV2 and J usage is TRDJ2, with 8 bases fitting TRDD3. The trim removed 0 bases at V and 8 bases at J, leaving 7 bases unmatched. The CDR3 length is 15 residues. Germline V CDR1 and CDR2: GEAIGNYY, EKD. The CDR3 coding sequence is TGTGCCTGTGACACCCTGGGATACGGGCTTGCACAACTCTTCTTT. Protein product: CACDTLGYGLAQLFF.

This clone was picked up a small number of times. This sequence joins TRDV1 and TRDJ1; D is perhaps TRDD2 (5 bases). V was clipped by 0 bases and J by 3 bases, with 20 bases between them. CDR1 is TSWWSYY and CDR2 is QGS in the germline V gene. CDR3 length equals 18 residues. CDR3 nucleotide sequence: TGTGCTCTTGGGGAACTAGTCCCCCCCTACGAGGAGGCCGATAAACTCATCTTT. Its protein is CALGELVPPYEEADKLIF.

This clone was seen a few times. The V gene is TRDV1, the J gene TRDJ1; tentatively, D is TRDD2 (6 bases). CDR3 length equals 18 residues. CDR1 TSWWSYY and CDR2 QGS come from the germline V gene. V was clipped by 0 bases and J by 3 bases, with 20 bases between them. The CDR3 DNA is TGTGCTCTTGGGGAACTAGGTCCTACCTGGTACGGGCCCGATAAACTCATCTTT. Residues: CALGELGPTWYGPDKLIF.

This clone was observed a few times. The same CDR3 can be traced to other DNA sequences in this sample. The chain recombines TRDV2 with TRDJ3, with D perhaps being TRDD2 or TRDD3 (5 bases each). With 0 bases removed from V and 0 bases from J, the gap between germline ends came to 11 bases. This CDR3 is built from 18 residues. CDR1 GEAIGNYY and CDR2 EKD come from the germline V gene. The CDR3 here is CACDTWGPSSWDTRQMFF. As DNA, the CDR3 is TGTGCCTGTGACACCTGGGGTCCTAGCTCCTGGGACACCCGACAGATGTTTTTC.

This clone was seen a few times. V gene TRDV2 combines with J gene TRDJ4; TRDD3 aligns across 9 bases. This CDR3 comprises 14 residues. V lost 0 bases to trimming and J lost 0 bases; unmatched junction nucleotides: 1. Germline V gives CDR1 GEAIGNYY, CDR2 EKD. The CDR3 nucleotides read TGTGCCTGTGACACCGTGGGGGATACCAGACCCCTGATCTTT. Its protein product is CACDTVGDTRPLIF.

This clone has only a few counts. A much larger clone differs by one base, so this may be a read error. This chain connects TRDV2 to TRDJ3, with TRDD3 matching over 11 bases. The CDR3 length is 18 residues. Germline V lookup: CDR1 GEAIGNYY, CDR2 EKD. The J segment lost 0 bases and the V segment lost 5 bases, leaving 5 bases of the junction unmatched. CDR3 region: CACVTTGGYSWDTRQMFF. For the CDR3, the DNA is TGTGCCTGTGTCACTACTGGGGGATACTCCTGGGACACCCGACAGATGTTTTTC.

In its sample, this clone is medium-sized. The sample has other DNA sequences that encode this CDR3 too. The chain employs TRDV2 and TRDJ1; TRDD3 aligns across 8 bases. Germline CDR1 is GEAIGNYY and CDR2 is EKD. This CDR3 has 14 residues. Losses at the gene ends were 4 bases for V and 0 bases for J; bases not matched to a gene: 3. The CDR3 here is CACDLLGDTDKLIF. Written as DNA, the CDR3 is TGTGCCTGTGATCTACTGGGGGACACCGATAAACTCATCTTT.